A single sample gave rise to the 24 T cell receptor beta chains below, sequenced in a study of CD8 T cells in ankylosing spondylitis. Study-level results: Made up of several highly homologous variants, a TCR beta motif appeared characteristic of ankylosing spondylitis blood.

Their cognate antigens are unknown. TCRdb called the 5' RACE reads again in MiXCR, with one record for every CDR3 protein. The sample has 450,000 to 550,000 distinct CDR3 sequences; approximately 5% are singletons. The sequenced material came from blood, either unsorted or a sorted T cell fraction (not recorded which). These receptors came from a male donor with ankylosing spondylitis.

The chain combines TRBV12-5 with TRBJ2-1; a possible D gene is TRBD2 (6 bases). Germline V CDR1 and CDR2: LGHNT, FRNRAP. Trimming left V 0 bases short and J 15 bases short, with 12 bases between. The CDR3 is made up of 12 amino acids. In DNA form, the CDR3 reads TGTGCTAGTGGTTTGGTCCCCTGGGGGGTGTTCTTC. It codes for CASGLVPWGVFF.

Many counts were recorded for this clonotype. The chain combines TRBV20-1 with TRBJ2-3; D not resolved. V lost 3 bases to trimming and J lost 2 bases, with 12 bases between them. Per the germline V gene, CDR1 is DFQATT and CDR2 is SNEGSKA (reference sequence). This CDR3 contains 14 residues. In DNA, the CDR3 is TGCAGTGCTAGTCATCTAGAGGACACAGATACGCAGTATTTT. It translates to CSASHLEDTDTQYF.

Ten or more counts support this clonotype. DNA of the CDR3: TGTGCCAGCAGCTTAATCACCCGCACAGATACGCAGTATTTT. This encodes CASSLITRTDTQYF. The chain recombines TRBV7-2 with TRBJ2-3; D call uncertain. Per germline, CDR1 SGHTA and CDR2 FQGNSA. The CDR3 has 14 amino acids. With 2 bases removed from V and 1 base from J, the gap between germline ends came to 7 bases.

The CDR3 DNA reads TGTGCCAGCAGCTTCGGACTAGCGGGTTCGAGCTCCTACGAGCAGTACTTC. Translated, it gives CASSFGLAGSSSYEQYF. The chain carries TRBV7-6 and TRBJ2-7; the match to TRBD2 covers 11 bases. This CDR3 region has 17 residues. The V segment lost 3 bases and the J segment 0 bases; nucleotides outside the gene matches: 7. Germline CDR1 and CDR2: SGHVS and FNYEAQ. Full variable domain (remainder filled in from reference TRBV7-6 and TRBJ2-7): GAGVSQSPRYKVTKRGQDVALRCDPISGHVSLYWYRQALGQGPEFLTYFNYEAQQDKSGLPNDRFSAERPEGSISTLTIQRTEQRDSAMYRCASSFGLAGSSSYEQYFGPGTRLTVT.

Details on this clonotype: It may be a read error: a sequence one base away is much more abundant. V is TRBV27 and J is TRBJ2-7, with TRBD2 as a possible D gene (5 bases). The CDR3 contains 13 residues. Germline V gives CDR1 MNHEY, CDR2 SMNVEV (reference sequence). In DNA form, the CDR3 reads TGTGCCAGCGCGCCCCGCGGAGGCTACGACCAGTACTTC. It translates to CASAPRGGYDQYF.

In its sample, this clonotype was seen many times. The rearrangement joins TRBV20-1 to TRBJ2-7; D might be TRBD1 (5 bases). There are 12 residues in the CDR3. V dropped 7 bases and J dropped 4 bases, with 14 bases sitting between them. Germline V gene lookup returns CDR1 DFQATT and CDR2 SNEGSKA (reference sequence). CDR3 nucleotides: TGCAGTGGGGGCTGGATCCCTTACGAGCAGTACTTC. Translation: CSGGWIPYEQYF.

This clonotype showed up many times. The chain joins TRBV12-3 or TRBV12-4 to TRBJ2-7; 7 bases fit TRBD1. V was pared by 5 bases and J by 0 bases, with 7 bases of the junction left unmatched. The CDR3 covers 15 residues. CDR3 in amino acids: CASSRRTGYSYEQYF. The CDR3 DNA is TGTGCCAGCAGTCGGAGGACAGGTTACTCCTACGAGCAGTACTTC.

This clonotype was seen ten or more times. The rearrangement links TRBV10-3 to TRBJ1-1; possible D gene TRBD1, 6 bases. Germline V gene lookup returns CDR1 ENHRY and CDR2 SYGVKD. The CDR3 has 16 amino acids. The V and J ends lost 7 bases and 1 base respectively, with 19 bases between them. The DNA for the CDR3 is TGTGCCATCACCGAAGACGAGGACAGAGCGAACACTGAAGCTTTCTTT. It yields the protein CAITEDEDRANTEAFF.

This clonotype occurred many times. The rearrangement joins TRBV20-1 to TRBJ1-2; 8 positions agree with TRBD1. Germline V gives CDR1 DFQATT, CDR2 SNEGSKA (reference sequence). The CDR3 is 16 amino acids. The V and J ends lost 5 bases and 1 base, in that order; junction bases with no gene match: 12. CDR3 amino acids: CSAPLSRTGINYGYTF. In DNA form, the CDR3 reads TGCAGTGCTCCACTTTCTAGGACAGGGATTAACTATGGCTACACCTTC.

The chain has TRBV6-5 and TRBJ2-3, with 11 nucleotides matching TRBD2. The CDR3 has 17 amino acids. Unmatched junction bases numbered 12, after V lost 4 bases and J lost 6 bases. Germline V gives CDR1 MNHEY, CDR2 SVGAGI. DNA for the CDR3: TGTGCCAGCAGTTTTAGCGGGAGGGCCGAATATGGGGATACGCAGTATTTT. Translating it yields CASSFSGRAEYGDTQYF.

This clonotype was recorded many times. This chain links TRBV6-6 with TRBJ1-2; D remains unclear. V gave up 8 bases and J gave up 6 bases, with 13 bases separating them. The CDR3 consists of 12 residues. Per the germline V gene, CDR1 is MNHNY and CDR2 is SVGAGI (reference sequence). The CDR3 is CASWSRTNGYTF. Here the CDR3 DNA reads TGTGCCAGCTGGAGCAGGACCAATGGCTACACCTTC.

This clonotype was detected many times. The gene calls are TRBV6-5 and TRBJ2-5, with 7 bases fitting TRBD1. The CDR3 has 15 amino acids. J lost 4 bases, V lost 2 bases, and 7 bases had no gene match. Germline CDR1 and CDR2: MNHEY and SVGAGI. CDR3 DNA: TGTGCCAGCAGTTACCCCGGGACAGCCAGAGAGACCCAGTACTTC. This encodes CASSYPGTARETQYF.

This clonotype came up a few times. J is TRBJ2-2 and V is TRBV7-3; 12 bases agree with TRBD2. The CDR3 runs 16 residues. Germline-derived CDR1 and CDR2 are SGHTA and FQGTGA. With 3 bases clipped from V and 6 bases from J, the junction kept 5 bases outside the gene matches. The CDR3 reads CASSFTSGGHAGELFF. The CDR3 bases are TGTGCCAGCAGCTTTACTAGCGGGGGGCACGCCGGGGAGCTGTTTTTT. Together with reference TRBV7-3 and TRBJ2-2, the CDR3 gives the full variable domain: GAGVSQTPSNKVTEKGKYVELRCDPISGHTALYWYRQSLGQGPEFLIYFQGTGAADDSGLPNDRFFAVRPEGSVSTLKIQRTERGDSAVYLCASSFTSGGHAGELFFGEGSRLTVL.

This clonotype was seen ten or more times. The CDR3 sequence is CASSYDPTGDSNQPQHF. CDR3 coding DNA: TGCGCCAGCAGCTACGATCCGACAGGGGATAGCAATCAGCCCCAGCATTTT. This chain links TRBV5-1 with TRBJ1-5; 8 nucleotides agree with TRBD1. Germline V lookup: CDR1 SGHRS, CDR2 YFSETQ. This CDR3 spans 17 amino acids. The junction had 8 bases not matched to a gene; V was cut back by 3 bases and J by 0 bases. Complete variable domain (other parts from reference TRBV5-1 and TRBJ1-5): KAGVTQTPRYLIKTRGQQVTLSCSPISGHRSVSWYQQTPGQGLQFLFEYFSETQRNKGNFPGRFSGRQFSNSRSEMNVSTLELGDSALYLCASSYDPTGDSNQPQHFGDGTRLSIL.

This chain's CDR3 is CSANGLAGAIVYEQYF. The CDR3 DNA is TGCAGTGCTAACGGACTAGCGGGAGCCATAGTCTACGAGCAGTACTTC. The chain combines TRBV20-1 with TRBJ2-7, with TRBD2 matching over 13 bases. This CDR3 region has 16 residues. Germline-derived CDR1 and CDR2 are DFQATT and SNEGSKA (reference sequence). After removal of 4 bases from V and 3 bases from J, the junction contained 9 bases not matched to a gene.

Remarks on this clonotype: This may stem from a read error, because a much larger clone lies one nucleotide away. The rearrangement links TRBV11-1 to TRBJ2-1, with TRBD1 matching over 9 bases. CDR3 length: 17 amino acids. The germline gives CDR1 SGHAT, CDR2 FQDESV (reference sequence). The CDR3: CTSSPRTGDGGYNEQFF. CDR3 coding DNA: TGTACCAGCAGCCCCCGGACAGGGGATGGTGGGTACAATGAGCAGTTCTTC.

In its sample, this clonotype was seen many times. This sequence joins TRBV7-2 and TRBJ1-2, with D hard to call. Trimming pared 1 base from V and 2 bases from J, leaving 11 bases between. The CDR3 is 15 amino acids. The germline CDR1 and CDR2 sequences are SGHTA and FQGNSA. As DNA, the CDR3 is TGTGCCAGCAGCTTAGATGCTCGGCCAAACTATGGCTACACCTTC. Translating it yields CASSLDARPNYGYTF.

This clonotype has a count of ten or more. The chain couples TRBV20-1 to TRBJ1-5; D gene ambiguous. The V and J ends lost 1 base and 3 bases respectively, with 16 bases between them. The CDR3 length is 16 residues. Looked up from germline, CDR1 is DFQATT and CDR2 is SNEGSKA (reference sequence). The CDR3 here is CSARVTGRGFNQPQHF. The CDR3 bases are TGCAGTGCTAGAGTCACGGGTCGAGGGTTCAATCAGCCCCAGCATTTT.

In its sample, this clonotype was seen many times. The chain combines TRBV6-5 with TRBJ1-1, with D unclear. The germline V gene has CDR1 MNHEY and CDR2 SVGAGI. V was trimmed by 8 bases and J by 1 base, leaving 8 bases between them. The CDR3 loop spans 12 amino acids. This chain's CDR3 is CASATENTEAFF. The DNA for the CDR3 is TGTGCCAGCGCGACGGAGAACACTGAAGCTTTCTTT.

CDR3 sequence (DNA): TGTGCCAGCAGCATGGCCGGGAGCGGGAGTGGCCCAGATACGCAGTATTTT. Its protein is CASSMAGSGSGPDTQYF. This sequence joins TRBV9 and TRBJ2-3, with 8 bases identical to TRBD2. V lost 4 bases and J lost 4; bases outside the gene matches: 14. Germline V gene sequence: CDR1 SGDLS, CDR2 YYNGEE. The CDR3 consists of 17 residues.

This clonotype was detected ten times or more. The V and J genes are TRBV20-1 and TRBJ1-1, with D possibly being TRBD1 (5 bases). V lost 6 bases and J 11 bases, leaving 13 bases between the germline ends. CDR1 and CDR2 (germline): DFQATT, SNEGSKA (reference sequence). This CDR3 has 10 residues. The DNA of the CDR3 is TGCAGTGCCCTTCAGGGTATGGCTTTCTTT. It yields the protein CSALQGMAFF.

This clonotype was seen repeatedly, ten times or more. The genes are TRBV4-2 and TRBJ2-1, with a possible D match to TRBD2 (6 bases). V lost 2 bases and J 8 bases, leaving 13 bases between the germline ends. Germline V gene sequence: CDR1 LGHNA, CDR2 YNFKEQ. This CDR3 has 14 amino acids. The CDR3 sequence: CASSQRLASHEQFF. As DNA, the CDR3 is TGTGCCAGCAGCCAAAGGCTAGCGTCGCATGAGCAGTTCTTC.

The chain uses TRBV5-1 and TRBJ1-2; D perhaps matches TRBD1 (5 bases). Germline CDR1 is SGHRS and CDR2 is YFSETQ. CDR3 size: 13 residues. Trimming cost V 0 bases and J 8 bases, with 11 bases left between them. The CDR3 here is CASSLDRQWGYTF. The CDR3 DNA is TGCGCCAGCAGCTTGGATAGACAGTGGGGCTACACCTTC.

This clonotype came up many times. The CDR3 spells CASLRQGRTHEQFF. The CDR3 DNA reads as TGTGCCAGCCTTAGGCAGGGAAGAACTCATGAGCAGTTCTTC. V usage is TRBV6-2 or TRBV6-3 and J usage is TRBJ2-1, with a possible D match to TRBD1 (5 bases). V lost 8 bases and J lost 8, with 19 bases in between. This CDR3 has 14 amino acids. Germline CDR1 is MNHEY and CDR2 is SVGEGT.